This entry lists 18 T cell receptor beta chains sequenced from one sample in a study. TCRdb passed the 5' RACE reads through MiXCR, listing each CDR3 protein once. The repertoire includes approximately 40,000 distinct CDR3 sequences, approximately 28% of them detected once, and less than 5% sits in the top ten. The source material was tumor-infiltrating memory CD4+ T cells sorted from the breast tumor. This sample's subset: memory CD4+ T cells, CD4+CD45RO+CD25-. The receptors here all came from a female donor with breast cancer.

The chain is built from TRBV30 and TRBJ2-1, with D unresolved. V gave up 0 bases and J gave up 7 bases, with 7 bases separating them. This CDR3 is built from 12 residues. From germline, CDR1 is GTSNPN and CDR2 SVGIG (reference sequence). CDR3 region: CAWSVSQNEQFF. As DNA, the CDR3 is TGTGCCTGGAGTGTATCCCAGAATGAGCAGTTCTTC. The entire variable domain, with the rest obtained from reference TRBV30 and TRBJ2-1, is as follows: SQTIHQWPATLVQPVGSPLSLECTVEGTSNPNLYWYRQAAGRGLQLLFYSVGIGQISSEVPQNLSASRPQDRQFILSSKKLLLSDSGFYLCAWSVSQNEQFFGPGTRLTVL.

As concerns this clonotype: This could be a read error, since a much larger clone is one nucleotide away. The rearrangement uses TRBV12-3 or TRBV12-4 and TRBJ1-1; D unclear. The CDR3 has 14 residues. In nucleotides, the CDR3 is TGTGCCGGCAGTTACGAGACAAGGAACACTGAAGCTTTCTTT. It codes for CAGSYETRNTEAFF.

This chain connects TRBV6-1 to TRBJ2-2, with D maybe TRBD2 (6 bases). The CDR3 runs to 16 residues. Germline assignment: CDR1 MNHNS and CDR2 SASEGT. The V and J ends lost 4 bases and 3 bases respectively, with 15 bases between them. The CDR3 sequence is CASSGGFSGDTGELFF. The CDR3 nucleotides read TGTGCCAGCAGTGGCGGGTTTAGCGGTGACACCGGGGAGCTGTTTTTT.

This clonotype has a count of ten or more. V and J are TRBV28 and TRBJ2-5; 8 nucleotides match TRBD2. The CDR3 covers 18 residues. Germline CDR1 and CDR2: MDHEN and SYDVKM. Unmatched junction bases numbered 17, after V lost 7 bases and J lost 1 base. CDR3 in DNA: TGTGCCAGCACCCCGTTGCCCCTACTAGCGGACTTCCAAGAGACCCAGTACTTC. Its protein is CASTPLPLLADFQETQYF.

This clonotype showed up just a few times. The chain recombines TRBV5-6 with TRBJ2-7; D unclear. This CDR3 region has 12 residues. CDR1 is SGHDT, CDR2 YYEEEE, per germline. Trimming cost V 6 bases and J 3 bases, with 10 bases left between them. The CDR3 region has the DNA TGTGCCAGCATCACCATAAACTACGAGCAGTACTTC. Amino acid sequence: CASITINYEQYF.

This clonotype was found many times. This chain uses TRBV5-6 with TRBJ2-1; 13 bases line up with TRBD2. Germline CDR1 and CDR2: SGHDT and YYEEEE. CDR3 length: 16 residues. Trimming at V came to 1 base and at J to 7 bases, leaving 5 bases not matched to a gene. The CDR3 DNA reads as TGTGCCAGCAGCTTGCAGAGGACTAGCGGGAGTAATGAGCAGTTCTTC. It encodes CASSLQRTSGSNEQFF.

A word on this clonotype: Its ends do not fully match the called genes, so a read error is possible. This chain links TRBV4-2 with TRBJ2-7, with TRBD1 matching over 7 bases. The CDR3 is 15 residues long. Germline CDR1 is LGHNA and CDR2 is YNFKEQ. CDR3 DNA sequence: TGTGCCGGCAGCCAATGGTCGGCACAGGGGTCCGAGCAGTACTTC. Encoded protein: CAGSQWSAQGSEQYF.

This clonotype was detected only a few times. The gene calls are TRBV20-1 and TRBJ2-7, with no clear D. Per the germline V gene, CDR1 is DFQATT and CDR2 is SNEGSKA (reference sequence). The V end was cut by 2 bases, the J end by 3 bases, with 5 bases between. The CDR3 consists of 11 residues. The CDR3 coding sequence is TGCAGTGCTAGATGGGACTACGAGCAGTACTTC. Residues: CSARWDYEQYF.

In this sample, this clonotype turned up a few times. V usage is TRBV5-5 and J usage is TRBJ2-1; D is unresolved. Trimming left V 0 bases short and J 2 bases short, with 9 bases between. Germline V gene data show CDR1 as SGHKS and CDR2 as YYEKEE (reference sequence). This CDR3 contains 15 residues. CDR3 sequence reads: CASSLAKGTYNEQFF. The CDR3 DNA is TGTGCCAGCAGCTTGGCCAAGGGTACCTACAATGAGCAGTTCTTC.

This clonotype was seen a handful of times. The J gene is TRBJ1-4, the V gene TRBV4-1; a weak D match, TRBD1 (5 bases). V was pared by 0 bases and J by 7 bases, with 12 bases between. Germline V gene sequence: CDR1 MGHRA, CDR2 YSYEKL. This CDR3 has 15 amino acids. CDR3 residues: CASSQDGRVFEKLFF. The CDR3, as DNA: TGCGCCAGCAGCCAAGATGGCAGGGTCTTTGAAAAACTGTTTTTT.

The J gene is TRBJ2-7, the V gene TRBV25-1; D possibly corresponds to TRBD2 (6 bases). Germline lookup yields CDR1 MGHDK and CDR2 SYGVNS. The ends were cut back, 4 bases at V and 2 bases at J, with 15 bases in the middle. This CDR3 is built from 15 residues. The CDR3 nucleotides are TGTGCCAGCAGTGTCTCCCTTGCGGGAACCTACGAGCAGTACTTC. This codes for CASSVSLAGTYEQYF.

In its sample, this clonotype was seen many times. The CDR3 sequence is CASSPLTGPEEKLFF. The CDR3 DNA reads as TGCGCCAGCAGCCCTCTCACAGGGCCGGAGGAAAAACTGTTTTTT. The gene calls are TRBV4-1 and TRBJ1-4; tentatively, D is TRBD1 (6 bases). This CDR3 is 15 amino acids long. Germline CDR1 reads MGHRA; CDR2 reads YSYEKL. V dropped 4 bases and J dropped 8 bases, with 17 bases sitting between them.

J is TRBJ2-5 and V is TRBV20-1, with a weak D call TRBD2 (5 bases). V was clipped by 1 base and J by 5 bases, with 11 bases between them. Germline V gene data show CDR1 as DFQATT and CDR2 as SNEGSKA (reference sequence). The CDR3 consists of 13 residues. CDR3 in DNA: TGCAGTGCTAGAGCTAGCCCCGGGGAGACCCAGTACTTC. This encodes CSARASPGETQYF.

The gene calls are TRBV7-9 and TRBJ2-5; 8 nucleotides match TRBD2. The CDR3 runs 15 residues. The ends lost 6 bases at V and 2 bases at J; junction bases unmatched: 8. Germline CDR1 reads SEHNR; CDR2 reads FQNEAQ (reference sequence). CDR3 in amino acids: CASSLLAERQETQYF. CDR3 nucleotides: TGTGCCAGCAGTCTACTAGCGGAACGTCAAGAGACCCAGTACTTC.

The V gene is TRBV5-1, the J gene TRBJ2-1; TRBD2 matches 13 bases. CDR3 length equals 14 residues. Trimming at V came to 0 bases and at J to 10 bases, leaving 1 base not matched to a gene. CDR1 SGHRS and CDR2 YFSETQ come from the germline V gene. The CDR3 DNA reads as TGCGCCAGCAGCTTGGGGACTAGCGGGGGAGAGCAGTTCTTC. Amino acids: CASSLGTSGGEQFF.

A word on this clonotype: Because the CDR3 is missing its conserved closing phenylalanine or tryptophan, this is likely a read error. This chain joins TRBV27 and TRBJ2-1; either TRBD1 or TRBD2 may supply D (5 bases each). Between the trimmed V and J ends, which lost 5 bases and 8 bases, there was a span of 16 bases. The germline V gene encodes CDR1 MNHEY and CDR2 SMNVEV (reference sequence). CDR3 length: 14 residues. Here the CDR3 reads CASSPGTRGDEQFL. The CDR3 nucleotides are TGTGCCAGCAGTCCCGGGACGCGAGGGGATGAGCAGTTCCTC.

This clonotype was detected once. A much larger clone differs from this one at a single base, so this may be a read error. Because it lacks the conserved phenylalanine or tryptophan at the end, this CDR3 is likely a read error. This sequence joins TRBV4-2 and TRBJ2-7; tentatively, D is TRBD1 or TRBD2 (5 bases each). This CDR3 region has 12 residues. V lost 4 bases to trimming and J lost 4 bases, with 8 bases between them. Germline V gives CDR1 LGHNA, CDR2 YNFKEQ. The CDR3 DNA is TGTGCCAGCAGCCCCGAGGGGTACGAGCAGTACTCC. This codes for CASSPEGYEQYS.

There are many counts of this clonotype. The chain uses TRBV27 and TRBJ1-5, with D possibly matching TRBD1 (5 bases). This CDR3 is built from 14 residues. Germline V gene sequence: CDR1 MNHEY, CDR2 SMNVEV (reference sequence). Trimming removed 5 bases at V and 5 bases at J, with 13 bases between. CDR3 in amino acids: CASSPYRRDQPQHF. The CDR3 DNA sequence: TGTGCCAGCAGTCCGTACAGGCGAGATCAGCCCCAGCATTTT.